The sequence of this T cell receptor (beta chain) was determined in a study of T cells expressing NK-cell markers (dated by TCRdb to 2020 to 2022). Context from the whole study: In sorted CD3+CD56+NKG2C+, CD3+CD56+NKG2C- and CD3+CD56-NKG2C+ T-cell subsets from about 8 donors, TCR beta-chain repertoires were profiled. Among the eight sequenced donors, seven were HCMV-seropositive and one was HCMV-seronegative. Illumina HiSeq 2000/2500, MiSeq or NextSeq was used to sequence libraries as 2 x 150 bp reads. The eight sequenced donors were randomly selected healthy volunteers, three men and five women.

General study outcomes and caveats: In roughly six donors, the dominant CD3+CD56+NKG2C+ clonotypes ranked among the top 10 CD8+ clonotypes, making up 1.0-7.0% of CD8+ T cells. Those dominant clonotypes were again the most abundant among CD3+CD56-NKG2C+ cells in several donors, at about 25-65%. It remained unclear whether the expanded NKG2C-expressing T cell clones were specific for HCMV antigens.

Sequencing relied on an Illumina HiSeq 2000. 5'RACE template switching, by which a universal primer site and unique molecular identifiers were added, was used to make TCR beta cDNA libraries. cDNA synthesis was primed from the TCR beta constant segment and was followed by two successive PCR amplification steps. The original methods were these. MIGEC was used to demultiplex reads and group the reads by UMI, and MiTCR was used to assemble and quantify clonotypes. To remove erroneous sequences, TCR cDNA sequences were retained only when supported by two or more reads. The tcR package was used for downstream repertoire analysis, and clonotypes were matched across fractions by CDR3 nucleotide sequence plus V segment. VDJmatch was used to annotate antigen specificity against VDJdb, with one amino acid substitution in CDR3 allowed. One entry per CDR3 protein sequence results from the TCRdb reprocessing of the reads, with DNA left out. The V and J calls shown here were made by TCRdb, not taken from the authors' results. The sample table holds about 440,000 distinct CDR3 sequences. The ten largest clonotypes hold 7.3% of the sample.

Points on this clonotype: Its binding antigen is unknown.

HCMV serostatus was determined by detecting HCMV-specific IgG in serum with a commercial ELISA kit. Peripheral blood mononuclear cells were isolated from blood by Ficoll density gradient centrifugation. Reading from cysteine to phenylalanine, the CDR3 counts 13 amino acids. No nucleotide data were recorded. The germline V gene provides CDR1 SGHTA and CDR2 FQGTGA. The chain joins TRBV7-3 to TRBJ1-1. The receptor comes from a woman between 18 and 69 years old in good health. The sample comprised blood T cells: a sorted CD56 or NKG2C T cell subset, CD4+ or CD8+ T cells, or bulk PBMC T cells (not recorded which). CDR3 loop: CASSVSQNTEAFF. Joined to the reference TRBV7-3 and TRBJ1-1 proteins, this CDR3 gives the full variable domain: GAGVSQTPSNKVTEKGKYVELRCDPISGHTALYWYRQSLGQGPEFLIYFQGTGAADDSGLPNDRFFAVRPEGSVSTLKIQRTERGDSAVYLCASSVSQNTEAFFGQGTRLTVV.